The 30 T cell receptor beta chains reported below all come from one sample, sequenced in a study of T cell repertoires in aging, cancer and after chemotherapy. Peripheral blood genomic DNA, not sorted cells or RNA, was the template. Multiplex touch-down PCR with TRB-A/B primers amplified rearranged V-D-J TRB sequences. TCRdb re-called the multiplex PCR reads through MiXCR, storing one row per CDR3 protein. The sample includes some 5,000 distinct CDR3 sequences, under 25% of them seen just once. The sequenced sample consisted of blood. The receptors were sampled from a human donor in good health. The donor label of this sample is uncertain.

This clonotype is medium-sized in the sample. The genes are TRBV27 and TRBJ1-1; no clear D. Trimming took off 6 bases at V and 0 bases at J, with 8 bases between the two ends. Germline CDR1 MNHEY, CDR2 SMNVEV (reference sequence). This CDR3 spans 13 amino acids. In DNA, the CDR3 is TGTGCCAGCAGCCACCGACTGAACACTGAAGCTTTCTTT. Translated: CASSHRLNTEAFF.

This clonotype was detected ten times or more. This chain links TRBV27 with TRBJ2-7; D call uncertain. Trimming pared 5 bases from V and 5 bases from J, leaving 7 bases between. Germline-derived CDR1 and CDR2 are MNHEY and SMNVEV (reference sequence). The CDR3 has 11 amino acids. The CDR3 spells CASSKGNEQYF. Here the CDR3 DNA reads TGTGCCAGCAGTAAGGGTAACGAGCAGTACTTC.

This chain joins TRBV5-1 and TRBJ1-1, with D hard to call. The CDR3 consists of 14 residues. Per the germline V gene, CDR1 is SGHRS and CDR2 is YFSETQ. V shed 0 bases and J shed 1 base, with 7 bases lying between them. This chain's CDR3 is CASSLVATNTEAFF. DNA for the CDR3: TGCGCCAGCAGCTTGGTAGCTACGAACACTGAAGCTTTCTTT.

By share of the sample, this clonotype is medium-sized. The chain recombines TRBV6-5 with TRBJ1-2, with D unclear. Germline CDR1 and CDR2: MNHEY and SVGAGI. The CDR3 covers 15 residues. The V and J ends lost 0 bases and 4 bases respectively, with 12 bases between them. Here the CDR3 reads CASSYSKLFRYGYTF. The CDR3, as DNA: TGTGCCAGCAGTTACTCGAAACTTTTCCGCTATGGCTACACCTTC.

The sample holds a few counts of this clonotype. The chain employs TRBV5-4 and TRBJ2-4; TRBD2 matches 12 bases. CDR1 is SGHNT and CDR2 is YYREEE in the germline V gene (reference sequence). V gave up 4 bases and J gave up 0 bases; unmatched junction bases: 2. This CDR3 is built from 16 residues. The CDR3, as DNA: TGTGCCAGCAGCCCTAGCGGGGGGGTAGCCAAAAACATTCAGTACTTC. Its protein is CASSPSGGVAKNIQYF.

V usage is TRBV5-1 and J usage is TRBJ2-2; 9 bases are a match to TRBD1. V was pared by 4 bases and J by 4 bases, with 5 bases of the junction left unmatched. Germline-derived CDR1 and CDR2 are SGHRS and YFSETQ. The length of the CDR3 is 15 residues. Here the CDR3 reads CASSGQTGGTGELFF. The CDR3 DNA follows: TGCGCCAGCAGCGGGCAGACAGGGGGCACCGGGGAGCTGTTTTTT.

This clonotype was counted ten times or more. The CDR3 DNA reads as TGTGCCAGCAGCCAAGAATGGAGTCTGGGGGATACGCAGTATTTT. Translating gives CASSQEWSLGDTQYF. The chain employs TRBV14 and TRBJ2-3; D gene uncertain. Trimming took 0 bases from V and 6 from J, leaving 13 bases between them. Germline V lookup: CDR1 SGHDN, CDR2 FVKESK. The CDR3 consists of 15 residues.

The chain uses TRBV12-3 or TRBV12-4 and TRBJ1-2; D uncertain. The CDR3 consists of 13 residues. Trimming cost V 3 bases and J 4 bases, with 9 bases left between them. CDR3 nucleotide sequence: TGTGCCAGCAGTTTGATGAAAGGCTATGGCTACACCTTC. Encoded protein: CASSLMKGYGYTF.

On this clonotype itself: A much bigger clone sits one base away, suggesting this may be a read error. CDR3 nucleotide sequence: TGTGCCAGCAGCCCCACCCAGGACAGGTCTTACCACGAGCAGTACTTC. This codes for CASSPTQDRSYHEQYF. The gene calls are TRBV27 and TRBJ2-7; 7 bases align to TRBD1. After removal of 6 bases from V and 5 bases from J, the junction contained 16 bases not matched to a gene. This CDR3 contains 16 residues. From germline, CDR1 is MNHEY and CDR2 SMNVEV (reference sequence).

By share of the sample, this clonotype is medium-sized (0.01 to 0.1%). The rearrangement joins TRBV5-4 to TRBJ2-5; D gene uncertain. This CDR3 is built from 14 residues. Per the germline V gene, CDR1 is SGHNT and CDR2 is YYREEE (reference sequence). Trimming left V 2 bases short and J 4 bases short, with 12 bases between. The CDR3 DNA follows: TGTGCCAGCAGCTTCGATCGGGTAAGAGAGACCCAGTACTTC. Amino acid sequence: CASSFDRVRETQYF.

This clonotype is judged medium-sized (0.01 to 0.1%). V gene TRBV27 combines with J gene TRBJ1-2, with D possibly matching TRBD1 (6 bases). CDR3 size: 15 residues. Germline V gene data show CDR1 as MNHEY and CDR2 as SMNVEV (reference sequence). Trimming stripped 5 bases from V and 2 bases from J, with 15 bases between. CDR3 DNA: TGTGCCAGCAGTAGGGGACACCGCCCAAACTATGGCTACACCTTC. Translating it yields CASSRGHRPNYGYTF.

This clonotype is labeled medium-sized. The chain employs TRBV6-5 and TRBJ2-5, with unresolved D. Per the germline V gene, CDR1 is MNHEY and CDR2 is SVGAGI. The CDR3 covers 15 residues. Trimming cost V 2 bases and J 0 bases, with 10 bases left between them. CDR3 loop: CASSYNRQNQETQYF. CDR3 nucleotide sequence: TGTGCCAGCAGTTACAACCGGCAAAACCAAGAGACCCAGTACTTC.

This clonotype was observed at least ten times. The chain links TRBV24-1 to TRBJ2-5; TRBD1 matches at 8 bases. Germline-derived CDR1 and CDR2 are KGHDR and SFDVKD. This CDR3 is 16 amino acids long. The V segment lost 2 bases and the J segment 3 bases; nucleotides outside the gene matches: 7. The DNA of the CDR3 is TGTGCCACCAGTGATTCATTGACAGGGGCCGAAGAGACCCAGTACTTC. It yields the protein CATSDSLTGAEETQYF.

The chain recombines TRBV6-4 with TRBJ2-4, with 9 bases lining up with TRBD1. V lost 4 bases, J lost 0 bases, and 7 bases stayed unmatched. The CDR3 sequence is 17 residues long. CDR1 and CDR2 (germline): MRHNA, SNTAGT. The CDR3 here is CASSATGTGLAKNIQYF. DNA of the CDR3: TGTGCCAGCAGTGCAACCGGGACAGGGCTAGCCAAAAACATTCAGTACTTC.

By sample share, this clonotype is medium-sized. The J gene is TRBJ2-2, the V gene TRBV19; 8 nucleotides agree with TRBD1. Germline-derived CDR1 and CDR2 are LNHDA and SQIVND (reference sequence). The CDR3 totals 14 residues. Trimming took 3 bases from V and 6 from J; bases not matched to a gene: 3. CDR3 DNA sequence: TGTGCCAGTAGTATCTCACAGGGGGCCGGGGAGCTGTTTTTT. Translated, it gives CASSISQGAGELFF.

In its sample, this clonotype is medium-sized. V and J are TRBV10-3 and TRBJ2-7, with TRBD1 as a possible D gene (5 bases). The CDR3 spans 12 residues. Per the germline V gene, CDR1 is ENHRY and CDR2 is SYGVKD. With 3 bases removed from V and 4 bases from J, the gap between germline ends came to 7 bases. The CDR3 DNA is TGTGCCATCAGTGACGCAGGGTACGAGCAGTACTTC. It codes for CAISDAGYEQYF.

Within the sample, this clonotype is medium-sized. The chain couples TRBV6-5 to TRBJ1-1; no reliable D call. Germline CDR1 MNHEY, CDR2 SVGAGI. Trimming removed 4 bases from V and 3 bases from J, with 12 bases in between. CDR3 size: 14 residues. CDR3 coding DNA: TGTGCCAGCAGTTCGAGTGTTTGGGACACTGAAGCTTTCTTT. This encodes CASSSSVWDTEAFF.

The chain links TRBV2 to TRBJ2-5, with a tentative D call TRBD2 (6 bases). Germline-derived CDR1 and CDR2 are SNHLY and FYNNEI. V was clipped by 8 bases and J by 4 bases, with 11 bases between them. The length of the CDR3 is 12 residues. In nucleotides, the CDR3 is TGTGCCAGCGATCGACTAGGAGAGACCCAGTACTTC. It yields the protein CASDRLGETQYF.

This chain links TRBV14 with TRBJ2-5, with D maybe TRBD1 (6 bases). Germline values: CDR1 SGHDN, CDR2 FVKESK. V was shortened by 2 bases and J by 3 bases, with 10 bases between the two germline ends. The CDR3 is 14 residues long. CDR3 sequence (DNA): TGTGCCAGCAGCCAACTCAGGGACAAAGAGACCCAGTACTTC. Translated, it gives CASSQLRDKETQYF. The full variable domain, rest sourced from reference TRBV14 and TRBJ2-5, is EAGVTQFPSHSVIEKGQTVTLRCDPISGHDNLYWYRRVMGKEIKFLLHFVKESKQDESGMPNNRFLAERTGGTYSTLKVQPAELEDSGVYFCASSQLRDKETQYFGPGTRLLVL.

This clonotype was seen many times. V and J are TRBV11-2 and TRBJ2-7, with 7 bases lining up with TRBD1. Per the germline V gene, CDR1 is SGHAT and CDR2 is FQNNGV. The CDR3 sequence is 14 residues long. V shed 3 bases and J 5 bases; nucleotides not matched to a gene: 7. CDR3 residues: CASSLTGPSNEQYF. The CDR3 region has the DNA TGTGCCAGCAGCTTGACAGGGCCCTCGAACGAGCAGTACTTC.

The J gene is TRBJ2-2, the V gene TRBV2, with 10 positions matching TRBD2. The germline gives CDR1 SNHLY, CDR2 FYNNEI. J gave up 1 base and V 9 bases, and 8 bases lay outside the gene matches. The length of the CDR3 is 16 residues. The CDR3 reads CARNLRTSGNTGELFF. CDR3 bases: TGTGCCAGAAATTTAAGGACTAGCGGGAACACCGGGGAGCTGTTTTTT.

By sample share, this clonotype is medium-sized (0.01 to 0.1%). The chain recombines TRBV19 with TRBJ1-5, with D uncertain. The CDR3 is 12 residues long. The germline CDR1 and CDR2 sequences are LNHDA and SQIVND (reference sequence). Deletions cut 3 bases from V and 15 bases from J, with 15 bases between. The chain's CDR3 is CASSILDGVWHF. The CDR3 DNA reads TGTGCCAGTAGTATTTTAGATGGTGTCTGGCATTTT.

The chain is built from TRBV19 and TRBJ2-7; 11 nucleotides line up with TRBD2. Germline trimming cut 5 bases from V and 6 bases from J; bases unmatched to any gene: 9. CDR1 LNHDA and CDR2 SQIVND come from the germline V gene (reference sequence). This CDR3 comprises 15 residues. DNA for the CDR3: TGTGCCAGTAGTCCTAGCGGGGGGACCGTAGGCGAGCAGTACTTC. Its translation is CASSPSGGTVGEQYF.

This clonotype is termed medium-sized. The chain uses TRBV11-3 and TRBJ2-3; D is uncertain. Trimming shortened V by 2 bases and J by 0 bases, and 3 bases separated the two germline ends. The CDR3 runs 13 residues. Germline values: CDR1 SGHNT, CDR2 YENEEA. This CDR3 is CASSLPSTDTQYF. For the CDR3, the DNA is TGTGCCAGCAGCTTACCCAGCACAGATACGCAGTATTTT.

V gene TRBV21-1 combines with J gene TRBJ2-7; the D call of TRBD1 is as the table states it, not checked on the DNA. TRBV21-1 counts as a pseudogene. This CDR3 region has 17 residues. The CDR3 bases are TGTGCCAGCAGCAAGCCTTTAGCCGGGACAGGCCACTACGAGCAGTACTTC. Amino acid sequence: CASSKPLAGTGHYEQYF.

The chain links TRBV6-5 to TRBJ2-3; D tentatively reads TRBD1 or TRBD2 (5 bases each). The CDR3 consists of 15 residues. From germline, CDR1 is MNHEY and CDR2 SVGAGI. The V gene lost 5 bases and the J gene lost 2 bases, with 14 bases spanning the gap. The DNA of the CDR3 is TGTGCCAGCAGTGAAGAGACGGGGACCACAGATACGCAGTATTTT. This codes for CASSEETGTTDTQYF.

This clonotype is categorized as medium-sized. The chain combines TRBV19 with TRBJ1-5; a weak D match, TRBD1 (5 bases). There are 15 residues in the CDR3. V was cut by 9 bases and J by 6 bases, with 21 bases left in between. Germline V gene lookup returns CDR1 LNHDA and CDR2 SQIVND (reference sequence). As DNA, the CDR3 is TGTGCCAGGACCCGGGGTAAAGGACAAAGTCAGCCCCAGCATTTT. Translating gives CARTRGKGQSQPQHF.

This clonotype was observed a few times. This chain uses TRBV11-2 with TRBJ2-5; the match to TRBD1 covers 7 bases. V shed 5 bases and J 2 bases; nucleotides not matched to a gene: 5. The CDR3 has 14 amino acids. CDR1 and CDR2 from the germline V gene are SGHAT and FQNNGV. The CDR3 bases are TGTGCCAGCAGCCGCCGGGACAGTCAAGAGACCCAGTACTTC. Its translation: CASSRRDSQETQYF.

In this sample, this clonotype turned up many times. The chain uses TRBV24-1 and TRBJ2-1; 8 positions match TRBD2. Looked up from germline, CDR1 is KGHDR and CDR2 is SFDVKD. The CDR3 is made up of 16 amino acids. J gave up 0 bases and V 3 bases, and 3 bases lay outside the gene matches. The CDR3 DNA reads TGTGCCACCAGTGATACTAGCGGAAGCTCCTACAATGAGCAGTTCTTC. Residues: CATSDTSGSSYNEQFF.

The table lists this clonotype with a count of one. The chain combines TRBV5-6 with TRBJ2-1; 8 positions agree with TRBD2. CDR3 size: 16 residues. Germline V gene data show CDR1 as SGHDT and CDR2 as YYEEEE. V lost 7 bases, J lost 3 bases, and 12 bases stayed unmatched. CDR3 residues: CASGSGGAVGYNEQFF. In DNA form, the CDR3 reads TGTGCCAGCGGATCCGGGGGGGCAGTCGGCTACAATGAGCAGTTCTTC.